This TCR beta chain was obtained from a study of blood T cells in healthy people across ages. This clonotype was observed a few times. The use of a sample-barcoded 5' primer and a J-beta primer mix characterized a second PCR of about 6 to 12 cycles. TCRdb re-derived calls from the 5' RACE reads in MiXCR, one entry per CDR3 protein. The sample yields around 1.5 million distinct CDR3 sequences, about 32% seen once. The CDR3 is 15 residues long. Germline assignment: CDR1 SGHRS and CDR2 YFSETQ. V was clipped by 1 base and J by 0 bases, with 10 bases between them. This sequence originates from a woman younger than 45 in good health. Sample: blood. The chain has TRBV5-1 and TRBJ1-1; D is perhaps TRBD1 (6 bases). The CDR3 bases are TGCGCCAGCAGCTTGCTGGGGGCAATGAACACTGAAGCTTTCTTT. This translates into CASSLLGAMNTEAFF.